This T cell receptor beta chain was identified during a study of blood T cell repertoires in COVID-19. Across the study: Researchers got acute and convalescent COVID-19 samples from the United States, Italy and Spain. In each case, the material was cDNA or gDNA derived from T cells, B-cell-depleted T cells, or PBMCs.

This CDR3 comprises 12 residues. Germline values: CDR1 WNHNN, CDR2 SYGVQD (reference sequence). Trimming removed 7 bases from V and 11 bases from J, with 17 bases in between. In the source study's methods: Reference gene primer amplification yielded estimated nucleated cell counts. Some clones are missing from TCRdb's copy, which holds only in-frame ones; the method was immunoSEQ multiplex PCR. From that table come the V and J calls and clone size; the DNA was used to work out D and trimming. The sample includes under 200,000 clones, about three quarters of them seen just once. The sequence derives from a man in his sixties with acute or convalescent COVID-19. The chain uses TRBV10-1 and TRBJ1-1, with unresolved D. What was sequenced was peripheral blood. In nucleotides, the CDR3 is TGCGCCAGCATTGCGGACTCTGGTCGGGCTTTCTTT. This encodes CASIADSGRAFF.